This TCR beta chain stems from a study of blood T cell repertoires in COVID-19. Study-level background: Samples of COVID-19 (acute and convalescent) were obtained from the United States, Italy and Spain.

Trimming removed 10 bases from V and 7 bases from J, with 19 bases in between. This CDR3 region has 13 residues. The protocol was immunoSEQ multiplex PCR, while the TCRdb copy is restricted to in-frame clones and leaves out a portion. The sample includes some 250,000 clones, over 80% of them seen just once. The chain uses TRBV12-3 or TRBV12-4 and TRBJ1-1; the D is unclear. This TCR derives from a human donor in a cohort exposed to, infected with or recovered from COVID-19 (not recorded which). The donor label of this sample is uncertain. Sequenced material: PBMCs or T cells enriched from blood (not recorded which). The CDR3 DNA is TGTGCCACGAGACGCGTGGCGGAAAGTGAAGCTTTCTTT. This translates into CATRRVAESEAFF.